This record covers a single T cell receptor (beta chain). Its specific antigen is unknown. It has no much larger one-base neighbor in the sample; base qualities were not kept. The library relied on the immunoSEQ multiplex PCR assay. TCR beta CDR3 sequencing was performed on DNA from the cultured, isolated CD4+ T cells. On the authors' methods: The analysis removed non-productive TCR sequences, trimmed reads to the CDR3 region, and retained only CDR3s that were 7 or more amino acids long. Antigen-specific clonotypes were identified with the MANAFEST web app by comparing expansion in peptide wells against reference cultures. To count as positive, a clone had to show expansion at FDR<0.05 compared with the reference and with all other wells, an odds ratio above 5, and a frequency above 0.1% in two replicate wells. Cross-reactive clonotypes were defined as significantly expanded in SARS-CoV-2 spike wells and in at least one common cold coronavirus spike condition. CDR3 similarity was assessed by Levenshtein distance using the stringdist R package, and unrooted trees were constructed with ape in R 3.6.1. TCRdb stores this immuneACCESS table with in-frame sequences only. Part of the clones is absent; in the studies checked, under half of the shortfall reflects unresolved V genes, and no reason is known for the rest. D and trimming come from the DNA, and the V and J calls and clone size come from that table. The sample records tens of thousands of clones, over 75% of which are singletons. Of the sample, approximately 2.3% is held by the ten largest clones.

After 10 days of culture, CD4+ T cells were isolated with the EasySep CD4+ T cell isolation kit. Each participant received two doses of an mRNA SARS-CoV-2 vaccine, either BNT162b2 or mRNA-1273. Negative nucleocapsid antibody results before and after vaccination confirmed that the healthy vaccine recipients had no prior SARS-CoV-2 infection. Half of the culture medium was replaced with fresh IL-2-containing medium on days 3 and 7. Unless otherwise noted, each peptide stimulation condition was cultured in triplicate wells. PBMC were separated from whole blood using Ficoll-Paque Plus gradient centrifugation and were then either cryopreserved at -140C or used fresh. The QIAamp micro DNA kit was used to extract genomic DNA from the cultured CD4+ T cells. The germline V gene (reference sequence) specifies WNHNN as CDR1 and SYGVQD as CDR2. Trimming takes 5 bases from V and 0 bases from J, and the germline ends sit 15 bases apart. There are 16 amino acids in the CDR3, from cysteine to phenylalanine inclusive. Only the CDR3 part of the read is kept: 48 bases, read in frame from the first base.

This entry comes from a study of vaccination effects on CD4 cells after COVID-19 (dated by TCRdb to 2022 to 2024). Some background on the complete study: To identify antigen-specific CD4+ T cell clonotypes by their expansion, the ViraFEST assay first stimulated PBMC with viral peptide pools and then applied TCR sequencing. Post-vaccine samples across the study were collected a median of 72 days after the second dose, with a range of 14 to 241. A few million PBMC per well were cultured in IMDM with 5% human AB serum, 8.5 to 10 IU/ml IL-2 and gentamicin, plus 10 ug/ml peptides. The study compared SARS-CoV-2 spike-specific CD4+ TCR repertoires before and after mRNA vaccination in COVID-19 convalescent patients and infection-naive vaccine recipients. A total of nine to ten COVID-19 convalescent patients and a handful of SARS-CoV-2-naive healthy vaccine recipients were included in the full study. The Oncomine TCR Beta short-read assay on an Illumina iSeq 100 was used to sequence cultures from other donors in the study. Results the study describes overall, beyond this receptor: Only a small number of convalescent patients were included, and no early post-infection timepoints were available, which limited the study. Among healthy vaccine recipients, nearly all vaccine-induced clones were SARS-CoV-2 mono-reactive, and just 1 of 255 was cross-reactive with common cold coronaviruses. Clones induced by infection and clones induced by vaccination both contracted markedly at late timepoints after vaccination, which fits with T cell responses waning over time.

This chain is built from TRBV10-1 and TRBJ2-3; too little of a D gene remains to name it. The clonotype was recovered from a human donor who received a COVID-19 vaccine. The specimen was CD4+ T cells from PBMCs cultured without peptide, collected after COVID-19 vaccination. CDR3 reads: CASSPFTGYSTDTQYF. The DNA sequence follows: TGCGCCAGCAGTCCTTTTACCGGCTATAGCACAGATACGCAGTATTTT.